This T cell receptor (beta chain) came from a study of neoadjuvant nivolumab and ipilimumab in lung cancer. Study outcomes and limitations: Higher pretherapy blood TCR richness went with higher resected-tumor richness. From pretherapy to surgery, tumor richness and clonality rose with dual therapy.

Sequencing was performed with immunoSEQ multiplex PCR; in TCRdb, only in-frame clones are kept and a portion is missing. This table has about 26,000 clones, approximately 78% appearing once. The V segment lost 5 bases and the J segment 7 bases; nucleotides outside the gene matches: 11. Germline V CDR1 and CDR2: SEHNR, FQNEAQ (reference sequence). The CDR3 sequence is 16 residues long. Concerning this clone itself: Its antigen remains unidentified.

The rearrangement links TRBV7-9 to TRBJ2-7; 13 bases match TRBD2. The TCR sequence derives from an adult with non-small cell lung cancer. This specimen was tumor tissue, taken after neoadjuvant nivolumab, alone or with ipilimumab, at or shortly before surgery. The CDR3 DNA sequence: TGTGCCAGCAGCCCCGGACTAGCGGGAGTCTCGGGAGAGCAGTACTTC. Translation gives CASSPGLAGVSGEQYF.